A selection of T cell receptor beta chains follows, all from one sample in a study of human T cells and chemical hapten exposure. TCRdb fed the RACE reads into MiXCR, producing one record per CDR3 protein. The sample includes 35,000 to 40,000 distinct CDR3 sequences, roughly 10% of them seen just once. The material was whole blood, obtained in connection with sensitization to the hapten diphenylcyclopropenone (DPC). These receptors originate from a man between 25 and 39 years old with alopecia areata. Some clones in this sample may be carry-over from other donors' samples. CDR3s include the opening cysteine and the closing phenylalanine or tryptophan. D genes are given only for firm matches. Size is stated for part of the rows, as once, few or many counts, or as a class when the clone is expanded.

V: TRBV4-2
D: TRBD2
size: many
J: TRBJ2-3
DNA: TGTGCCAGCAGCAGTAATGCGGGAGGGCATGCAGATACGCAGTATTTT
CDR3: CASSSNAGGHADTQYF

V: TRBV28
D: TRBD2
size: few
J: TRBJ2-5
DNA: TGTGCCAGCAAACTAGCGGGGGGGGAAGAGACCCAGTACTTC
CDR3: CASKLAGGEETQYF

V: TRBV28
D: NA
size: few
J: TRBJ2-1
DNA: TGTGCCAGCACCCTAGCGATCTACAATGAGCAGTTCTTC
CDR3: CASTLAIYNEQFF

V: TRBV20-1
D: NA
size: many
J: TRBJ2-2
DNA: TGCAGTGCTAGTGCGGAGAGTCGGGCCGGGGAGCTGTTTTTT
CDR3: CSASAESRAGELFF

V: TRBV29-1
D: NA
size: NA
J: TRBJ2-7
DNA: TGCAGCGTTGCCGCCGGCTACGAGCAGTACTTC
CDR3: CSVAAGYEQYF

V: TRBV6-2/TRBV6-3
D: NA
size: many
J: TRBJ2-2
DNA: TGTGCCAGCAGTTACTCACAGGGTTTCACCGGGGAGCTGTTTTTT
CDR3: CASSYSQGFTGELFF

V: TRBV11-2
D: NA
size: NA
J: TRBJ2-1
DNA: TGTGCCAGCAGCCCTGTTGGGAATGTAGTTAATGAGCAGTTCTTC
CDR3: CASSPVGNVVNEQFF

V: TRBV7-9
D: TRBD2
size: many
J: TRBJ2-3
DNA: TGTGCCAGCAGCCTTACATTTGAATCGGGACTAGCGGGCCGGGCCCGGGCAGATACGCAGTATTTT
CDR3: CASSLTFESGLAGRARADTQYF

V: TRBV27
D: TRBD2
size: many
J: TRBJ2-1
DNA: TGTGCCAGTGGACTAGCGGGAGTAAATGAGCAGTTCTTC
CDR3: CASGLAGVNEQFF

V: TRBV20-1
D: NA
size: many
J: TRBJ2-3
DNA: TGCAGTGCTAGAGATCGATCGTTTAACACAGATACGCAGTATTTT
CDR3: CSARDRSFNTDTQYF

V: TRBV28
D: TRBD2
size: many
J: TRBJ2-1
DNA: TGTGCCAGCAGTTCCGTGACTAGCGGGAGGGCCCCCTACAATGAGCAGTTCTTC
CDR3: CASSSVTSGRAPYNEQFF

V: TRBV11-3
D: TRBD1
size: many
J: TRBJ2-2
DNA: TGTGCCAGCAAAAGACAGGGAGACACCGGGGAGCTGTTTTTT
CDR3: CASKRQGDTGELFF

V: TRBV12-3/TRBV12-4
D: NA
size: many
J: TRBJ2-1
DNA: TGTGCCAGCAGACAAAATAATGAGCAGTTCTTC
CDR3: CASRQNNEQFF

V: TRBV11-3
D: TRBD1
size: NA
J: TRBJ1-1
DNA: TGTGCCAGCAGCTGGACCGGGACAGGAAAAACTGAAGCTTTCTTT
CDR3: CASSWTGTGKTEAFF

V: TRBV20-1
D: NA
size: many
J: TRBJ2-5
DNA: TGCAGTGCTTTACAAGGCCAAGAGACCCAGTACTTC
CDR3: CSALQGQETQYF

V: TRBV29-1
D: NA
size: many
J: TRBJ2-5
DNA: TGCAGCGTTTACTCCCCCCCAGAGACCCAGTACTTC
CDR3: CSVYSPPETQYF

V: TRBV29-1
D: NA
size: few
J: TRBJ1-1
DNA: TGCAGCGTCTTCCATGGGGGGGGAACTGAAGCTTTCTTT
CDR3: CSVFHGGGTEAFF

V: TRBV20-1
D: TRBD1
size: few
J: TRBJ1-1
DNA: TGCAGTGCTTTTCCGGGACAGGGGACCACTGAAGCTTTCTTT
CDR3: CSAFPGQGTTEAFF

V: TRBV5-1
D: NA
size: NA
J: TRBJ2-5
DNA: TGCGCCAGCAGCTTGGGTCATGGCAGCCCGACACAGACCCAGTACTTC
CDR3: CASSLGHGSPTQTQYF

V: TRBV18
D: NA
size: many
J: TRBJ2-1
DNA: TGTGCCAGCTCACCACGATACCGGACGGACCATACCGACAATGAGCAGTTCTTC
CDR3: CASSPRYRTDHTDNEQFF

V: TRBV4-3
D: NA
size: many
J: TRBJ1-3
DNA: TGCGCCAGCAGCCAAGCCAGGGCCGGAAACACCATATATTTT
CDR3: CASSQARAGNTIYF

V: TRBV4-3
D: NA
size: NA
J: TRBJ1-6
DNA: TGCGCCAGCAGCCAAGATTTGCCTACGGGAGCCTATAATTCACCCCTCCACTTT
CDR3: CASSQDLPTGAYNSPLHF

V: TRBV28
D: NA
size: many
J: TRBJ1-4
DNA: TGTGCCAGCAGGCCCTACGTGGTTAATGAAAAACTGTTTTTT
CDR3: CASRPYVVNEKLFF

V: TRBV5-4
D: NA
size: many
J: TRBJ1-2
DNA: TGTGCCAGCAGCCAGGGCGGGGGGACCCTAGGCTACACCTTC
CDR3: CASSQGGGTLGYTF

V: TRBV6-5
D: TRBD2
size: few
J: TRBJ2-3
DNA: TGTGCCAGCAGTCTCCTAGCGGGAGGGAAAGATACGCAGTATTTT
CDR3: CASSLLAGGKDTQYF

V: TRBV5-1
D: TRBD2
size: NA
J: TRBJ2-1
DNA: TGCGCCAGCAGCTTGGCCGACCCTAGCGGGAGCTATGAGCAGTTCTTC
CDR3: CASSLADPSGSYEQFF

V: TRBV7-8
D: TRBD1
size: many
J: TRBJ2-5
DNA: TGTGCCAGCAGCTTAGCGTCAGGGGGTTCAGAGACCCAGTACTTC
CDR3: CASSLASGGSETQYF

V: TRBV2
D: NA
size: many
J: TRBJ1-1
DNA: TGTGCCAGCAGTGCACAGGGTCTCCCTGAAGCTTTCTTT
CDR3: CASSAQGLPEAFF

V: TRBV14
D: NA
size: many
J: TRBJ1-1
DNA: TGTGCCAGCAGCGTAGGGCTGATGAACACTGAAGCTTTCTTT
CDR3: CASSVGLMNTEAFF

V: TRBV18
D: NA
size: few
J: TRBJ1-2
DNA: TGTGCCAGCTCACCAGAAGGGATTTGGGGCTACACCTTC
CDR3: CASSPEGIWGYTF

V: TRBV12-2
D: NA
size: few
J: TRBJ1-2
DNA: TGTGCAAGTCGCTTACTGATGGACAGGGGTGGCTATGGCTACACCTTC
CDR3: CASRLLMDRGGYGYTF

V: TRBV20-1
D: NA
size: many
J: TRBJ2-3
DNA: TGCAGTGCTAGCCCCGGGCCGCTCACAGATACGCAGTATTTT
CDR3: CSASPGPLTDTQYF

V: TRBV4-2
D: TRBD2
size: many
J: TRBJ2-5
DNA: TGTGCCAGCACCCGTACGTCTAGCGGGGGCCAAGAGACCCAGTACTTC
CDR3: CASTRTSSGGQETQYF

V: TRBV7-9
D: NA
size: NA
J: TRBJ2-1
DNA: TGTGCCAGCAACCTGGGTACTAGCCCCCGCAATGAGCAGTTCTTC
CDR3: CASNLGTSPRNEQFF

V: TRBV20-1
D: NA
size: many
J: TRBJ2-5
DNA: TGCAGTGCTGAAGGACTATTTCCCGAAGAGACCCAGTACTTC
CDR3: CSAEGLFPEETQYF

V: TRBV23-1
D: NA
size: medium-sized
J: TRBJ1-1
DNA: TGCGCCAGCAGTCAATCGAGGCTGGGGGGGACTGAAGCTTTCTTT
CDR3: CASSQSRLGGTEAFF

V: TRBV7-3
D: NA
size: NA
J: TRBJ1-6
DNA: TGTGCCAGCAGCCTTTATAGGGGTTATCAGTCACCCCTCCACTTT
CDR3: CASSLYRGYQSPLHF

V: TRBV6-4
D: TRBD2
size: NA
J: TRBJ2-3
DNA: TGTGCCAGCAGTGAGGGGAGCGGGAGAGCAGATACGCAGTATTTT
CDR3: CASSEGSGRADTQYF

V: TRBV5-5
D: NA
size: few
J: TRBJ1-1
DNA: TGTGCCAGCACCTTGGGGGCCGGCACTGAAGCTTTCTTT
CDR3: CASTLGAGTEAFF

V: TRBV7-9
D: NA
size: many
J: TRBJ1-2
DNA: TGTGCCAGCAGACCCGACGGCTCCTATGGCTACACCTTC
CDR3: CASRPDGSYGYTF

V: TRBV3-1
D: NA
size: few
J: TRBJ2-1
DNA: TGTGCCAGCAGCCAAGATCCGGACCCCCGTTACAATGAGCAGTTCTTC
CDR3: CASSQDPDPRYNEQFF

V: TRBV6-1
D: NA
size: NA
J: TRBJ1-4
DNA: TGTGCCAGCAGAGACGTGAGTGAAAAACTGTTTTTT
CDR3: CASRDVSEKLFF

V: TRBV5-5
D: TRBD1
size: many
J: TRBJ1-5
DNA: TGTGCCAGCAGTCCGACAGGGGGCTCGGGGCAGCCCCAGCATTTT
CDR3: CASSPTGGSGQPQHF

V: TRBV12-5
D: NA
size: NA
J: TRBJ2-1
DNA: TGTGCTAGTGCTTTGACTACGTACAATGAGCAGTTCTTC
CDR3: CASALTTYNEQFF

V: TRBV11-3
D: NA
size: many
J: TRBJ2-1
DNA: TGTGCCAGCAGCTCCCATGAGCGGGCAAATGGGAATGAGCAGTTCTTC
CDR3: CASSSHERANGNEQFF

V: TRBV2
D: TRBD1
size: NA
J: TRBJ2-2
DNA: TGTGCCAGCAGCCGACAGGGGGCGAGCGGGGAGCTGTTTTTT
CDR3: CASSRQGASGELFF

V: TRBV9
D: TRBD2
size: NA
J: TRBJ2-1
DNA: TGTGCCAGCAGCGCGAGACTAGCGGGAGGCCACAGGGAGCAGTTCTTC
CDR3: CASSARLAGGHREQFF

V: TRBV6-5
D: NA
size: NA
J: TRBJ2-1
DNA: TGTGCCAGCAGTCCCCTGGTCACACAGGGTCTACGGTACAATGAGCAGTTCTTC
CDR3: CASSPLVTQGLRYNEQFF

V: TRBV18
D: TRBD1
size: NA
J: TRBJ2-1
DNA: TGTGCCAGCTCGTCTAAGGGACAGGGTCCACTCAATGAGCAGTTCTTC
CDR3: CASSSKGQGPLNEQFF

V: TRBV12-3/TRBV12-4
D: NA
size: many
J: TRBJ2-7
DNA: TGTGCCAGCAGTTTAGTAGGGTTGGAGCAGTACTTC
CDR3: CASSLVGLEQYF

V: TRBV15
D: NA
size: many
J: TRBJ2-6
DNA: TGTGCCACCACAGACAGTGCTGGGGCCAACGTCCTGACTTTC
CDR3: CATTDSAGANVLTF

V: TRBV12-3/TRBV12-4
D: NA
size: NA
J: TRBJ2-1
DNA: TGTGCCAGCAGTTTTCTAGCCCTTACTAATGAGCAGTTCTTC
CDR3: CASSFLALTNEQFF

V: TRBV20-1
D: TRBD2
size: many
J: TRBJ2-3
DNA: TGCAGTGCTCCTCTAGGGAGGGGCCGGGCTACGCAGTATTTT
CDR3: CSAPLGRGRATQYF

V: TRBV6-5
D: NA
size: many
J: TRBJ2-1
DNA: TGTGCCAGCAGTTACTCGGGCAGGGGAGCAAATTTTAATGAGCAGTTCTTC
CDR3: CASSYSGRGANFNEQFF

V: TRBV9
D: NA
size: many
J: TRBJ1-1
DNA: TGTGCCAGCAGCGTAGGCTTGAGGGATCTGAGTGACACTGAAGCTTTCTTT
CDR3: CASSVGLRDLSDTEAFF

V: TRBV20-1
D: TRBD2
size: few
J: TRBJ2-3
DNA: TGCAGTGCCATGAAAAGCGGGAGTTCAGATACGCAGTATTTT
CDR3: CSAMKSGSSDTQYF

V: TRBV18
D: TRBD1
size: many
J: TRBJ1-4
DNA: TGTGCCAGCTCACCGGACAGGCCAAGTGAAAAACTGTTTTTT
CDR3: CASSPDRPSEKLFF

V: TRBV10-3
D: TRBD1
size: NA
J: TRBJ1-1
DNA: TGTGCCATCAGTCGAAAGGACAGGTCAGGTACTGAAGCTTTCTTT
CDR3: CAISRKDRSGTEAFF

V: TRBV7-3
D: NA
size: many
J: TRBJ2-3
DNA: TGTGCCAGCAGCTTAGGCAGGGCAGATACGCAGTATTTT
CDR3: CASSLGRADTQYF